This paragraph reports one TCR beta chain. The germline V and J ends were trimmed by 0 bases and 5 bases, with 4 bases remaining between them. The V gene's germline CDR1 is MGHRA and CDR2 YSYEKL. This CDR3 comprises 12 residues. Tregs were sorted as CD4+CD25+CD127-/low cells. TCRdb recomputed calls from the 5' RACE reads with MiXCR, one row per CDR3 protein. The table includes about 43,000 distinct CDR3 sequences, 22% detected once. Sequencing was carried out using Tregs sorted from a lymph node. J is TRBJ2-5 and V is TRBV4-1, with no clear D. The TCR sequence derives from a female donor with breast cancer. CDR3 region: CASSQDSETQYF. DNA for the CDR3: TGCGCCAGCAGCCAAGATAGCGAGACCCAGTACTTC.